The clone carrying this TCR beta chain was recorded a few times. Its antigen is not known. This sample is part of a study of T cell responses to AZD1222 COVID-19 vaccine. Study-wide findings and caveats: Repertoire samples came only from after the peak T cell response.

Per germline, CDR1 SEHNR and CDR2 FQNEAQ (reference sequence). This CDR3 has 12 residues. The V end lost 6 bases, the J end lost 2 bases, and 8 bases lay between the germline ends. TCRdb keeps only in-frame clones here, not all; method: immunoSEQ multiplex PCR. The profile shows roughly 250,000 clones, 93% of them singletons. This sequence originates from an adult in good health. The sequenced sample was peripheral blood, obtained on day 0 of AZD1222 vaccination. This chain connects TRBV7-9 to TRBJ2-7; D call uncertain. CDR3 amino acids: CASSFQAYEQYF. The CDR3 DNA follows: TGTGCCAGCAGTTTTCAGGCCTACGAGCAGTACTTC.